What follows describes a single TCR beta chain. The antigen remains unidentified. An input of roughly 0.5 to 1 ug of RNA was subjected to reverse transcription using random hexamers. Amplification of TCR beta CDR3 spanned 54 Vbeta and 13 Jbeta via immunoSEQ multiplex PCR. TCRdb used MiXCR to reprocess the immunoSEQ multiplex PCR reads, holding one entry per CDR3 protein. The repertoire includes 210,000 or so distinct CDR3 sequences, roughly 93% of them detected once, and about 0.15% sits in the top ten. This sample was taken from a study of CD8 T cells in Susac syndrome. About the research overall: At blood draw, Susac syndrome patients were therapy-naive, on corticosteroids, or on intravenous immunoglobulin alone.

Study results and limitations: The study acknowledged a relatively small number of individuals in its TCR sequencing and HLA analysis.

Patients with Susac syndrome met diagnostic criteria defined recently for definite or probable disease. Trimming took off 6 bases at V and 7 bases at J, with 23 bases between the two ends. Germline CDR1 is MDHEN and CDR2 is SYDVKM. The CDR3 loop spans 16 amino acids. V and J are TRBV28 and TRBJ2-3, with TRBD2 as a possible D gene (5 bases). The TCR originated in a human donor with Susac syndrome. The specimen was CD4+ T cells from PBMCs. The CDR3 DNA is TGTGCCAGCAGCTCCTCCGGAGGCCTCGGGCCATATACGCAGTATTTT. Its translation: CASSSSGGLGPYTQYF. Full variable domain (rest looked up from reference TRBV28 and TRBJ2-3): DVKVTQSSRYLVKRTGEKVFLECVQDMDHENMFWYRQDPGLGLRLIYFSYDVKMKEKGDIPEGYSVSREKKERFSLILESASTNQTSMYLCASSSSGGLGPYTQYFGPGTRLTVL.